The present T cell receptor beta chain was sequenced within a study of blood T cell repertoires in COVID-19. CDR1 SGHDN and CDR2 FVKESK come from the germline V gene. V was clipped by 3 bases and J by 4 bases, with 15 bases between them. The CDR3 is made up of 15 amino acids. Clones were read by immunoSEQ multiplex PCR, and TCRdb kept only the in-frame ones, dropping some. The sample carries more than 200,000 clones, approximately 86% recorded once. Sequences were obtained from peripheral blood. The genes are TRBV14 and TRBJ1-2; D may be TRBD1 (5 bases). The TCR was taken from a man aged 25 to 40 with active or convalescent COVID-19. Here the CDR3 DNA reads TGTGCCAGCAGCCAGAGACTAGGGGACCCCTATGGCTACACCTTC. This encodes CASSQRLGDPYGYTF.